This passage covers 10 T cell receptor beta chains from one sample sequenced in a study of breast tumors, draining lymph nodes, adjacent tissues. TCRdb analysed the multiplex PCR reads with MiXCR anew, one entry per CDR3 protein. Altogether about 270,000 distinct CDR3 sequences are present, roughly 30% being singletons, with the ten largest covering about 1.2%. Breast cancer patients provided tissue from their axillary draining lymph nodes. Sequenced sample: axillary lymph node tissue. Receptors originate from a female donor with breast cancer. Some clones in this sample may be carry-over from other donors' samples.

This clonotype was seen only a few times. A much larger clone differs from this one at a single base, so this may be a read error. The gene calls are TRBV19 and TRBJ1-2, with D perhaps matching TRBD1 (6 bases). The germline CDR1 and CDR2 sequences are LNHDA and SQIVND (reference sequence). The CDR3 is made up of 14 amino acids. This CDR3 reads CASSIERTVRGHTF. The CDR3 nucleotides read TGTGCCAGTAGTATAGAGAGGACAGTCCGTGGCCACACCTTC.

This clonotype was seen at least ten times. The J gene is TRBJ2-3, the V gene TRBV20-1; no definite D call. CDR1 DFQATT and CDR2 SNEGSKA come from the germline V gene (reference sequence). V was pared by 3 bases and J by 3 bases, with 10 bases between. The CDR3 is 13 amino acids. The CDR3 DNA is TGCAGTGCTAGCTACTTAGGGACAGATACGCAGTATTTT. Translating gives CSASYLGTDTQYF.

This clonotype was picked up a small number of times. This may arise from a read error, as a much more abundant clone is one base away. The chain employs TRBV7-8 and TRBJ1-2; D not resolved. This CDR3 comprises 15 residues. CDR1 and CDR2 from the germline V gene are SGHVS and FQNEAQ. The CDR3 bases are TGTGCCAGCAGCCGGAATGTGGGGTCAAACTATGGCTACCCCTTC. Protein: CASSRNVGSNYGYPF.

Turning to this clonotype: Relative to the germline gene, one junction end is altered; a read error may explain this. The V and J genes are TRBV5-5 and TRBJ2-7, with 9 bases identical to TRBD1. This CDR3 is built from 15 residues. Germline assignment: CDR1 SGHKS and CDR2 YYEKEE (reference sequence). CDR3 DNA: TGTGTCAGCAGCTTGGCAGGACAGGGGAAATACGAGCAATACTTC. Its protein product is CVSSLAGQGKYEQYF.

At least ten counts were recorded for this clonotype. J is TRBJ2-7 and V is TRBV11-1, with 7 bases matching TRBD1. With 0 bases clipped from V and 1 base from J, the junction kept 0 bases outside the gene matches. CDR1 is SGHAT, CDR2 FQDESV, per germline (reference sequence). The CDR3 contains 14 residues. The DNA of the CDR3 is TGTGCCAGCAGCTTAGCGGGACAGTCCTACGAGCAGTACTTC. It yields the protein CASSLAGQSYEQYF.

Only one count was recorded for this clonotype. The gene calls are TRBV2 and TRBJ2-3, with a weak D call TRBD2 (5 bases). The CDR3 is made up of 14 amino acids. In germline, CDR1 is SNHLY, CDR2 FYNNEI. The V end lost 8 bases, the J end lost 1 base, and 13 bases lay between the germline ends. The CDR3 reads CASLGVSGTDTQYF. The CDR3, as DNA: TGTGCCAGCTTAGGAGTTAGCGGCACAGATACGCAGTATTTT.

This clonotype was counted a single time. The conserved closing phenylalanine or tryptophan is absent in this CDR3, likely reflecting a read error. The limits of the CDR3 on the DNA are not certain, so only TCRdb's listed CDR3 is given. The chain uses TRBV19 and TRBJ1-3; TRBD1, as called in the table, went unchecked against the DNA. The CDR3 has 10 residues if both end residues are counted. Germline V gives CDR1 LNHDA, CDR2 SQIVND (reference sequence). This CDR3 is CASDLTGGDT.

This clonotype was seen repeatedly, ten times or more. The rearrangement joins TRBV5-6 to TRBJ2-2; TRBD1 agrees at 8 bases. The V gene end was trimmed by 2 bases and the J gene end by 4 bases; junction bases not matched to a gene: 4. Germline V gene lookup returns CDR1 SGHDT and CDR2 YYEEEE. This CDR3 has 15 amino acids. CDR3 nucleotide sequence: TGTGCCAGCAGCTTTGGACAGGGTCGCACCGGGGAGCTGTTTTTT. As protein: CASSFGQGRTGELFF.

This CDR3 is CASSVVDEGVDTEAFF. The CDR3 nucleotides are TGTGCCAGCAGCGTAGTAGACGAGGGGGTGGACACTGAAGCTTTCTTT. J is TRBJ1-1 and V is TRBV9, with D perhaps matching TRBD1 (6 bases). Germline V gene sequence: CDR1 SGDLS, CDR2 YYNGEE. The V end was cut by 0 bases, the J end by 3 bases, with 15 bases between. The CDR3 extends over 16 amino acids.

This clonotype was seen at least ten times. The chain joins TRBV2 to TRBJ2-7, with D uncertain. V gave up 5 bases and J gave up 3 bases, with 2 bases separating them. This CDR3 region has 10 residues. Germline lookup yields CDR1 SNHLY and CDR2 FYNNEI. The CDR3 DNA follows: TGTGCCAGCAGTCTCTACGAGCAGTACTTC. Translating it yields CASSLYEQYF.